This entry features one TCR beta chain sequence. No antigen is known for it. No base qualities exist here, and no much larger clone lies one base off it. The collaborating institutions used their own protocols to collect whole blood in K2EDTA tubes. Collaborator samples were shipped for TCRbeta analysis as frozen whole blood, isolated PBMCs, or DNA extracted from either sample type. The source of the sample is a study of blood T cell repertoires in COVID-19 (dated by TCRdb to 2019 to 2021). Notes on the research overall: Samples covering the acute and convalescent phases of COVID-19 were provided by collaborators in the United States, Italy and Spain. Where HLA class I and class II types were available, the types were taken from metadata supplied by the sample provider, not from assay-based typing. The prospective study material was composed of cDNA or gDNA derived from T cells, B-cell-depleted T cells, or PBMCs. A freely available public database, intended as a resource for researchers studying the immune response to SARS-CoV-2, is where the repertoires were released. Subjects who had been exposed to COVID-19, were actively infected with it, or had recovered from it provided the deeply sampled blood TCRbeta repertoires that made up the dataset. Sample metadata almost always included a de-identified subject ID, COVID-19 status, age in years and sex. The samples were drawn from two sources: the first 160 participants of the ongoing ImmuneRACE study, and over 950 subjects contributed by 6 global collaborators.

V ends up 6 bases short and J 0 bases short, with an unmatched junction base count of 11. Reading the germline V gene gives CDR1 MDHEN and CDR2 SYDVKM. The CDR3, cysteine through phenylalanine, is 18 amino acids long. CDR3 DNA only is kept here, 54 bases in frame from base 1. TCRbeta CDR3 regions were amplified from genomic DNA using the immunoSEQ Assay, a bias-controlled multiplex PCR. On the authors' methods: Nucleated cell counts per sample were estimated from amplification of reference gene primers within the assay. Sequence reads were collapsed and filtered to measure the absolute abundance of every unique TCRbeta CDR3 rearrangement. For each sample, productive Simpson clonality was calculated by taking the square root of Simpson's diversity index across productive rearrangements. TCRdb retrieved this table from immuneACCESS and kept in-frame rearrangements only. Not all clones are present; in checked studies, unresolved V genes account for under half, and no reason is known for the remainder. That table is the source of V, J and clone size, and D and trimming were worked out from the DNA. This sample gives some 77,000 clones in total; over 80% of them show up just once. The ten most abundant clones make up 1.8% of the sample.

Overall results and qualifications from the work: Clinical and demographic metadata were provided uncurated, with the amount varying by source and participant.

This sequence uses TRBV28 and TRBJ2-3; TRBD2 matches 11 bases in the middle. The TCR originated in a woman aged 55-70 years with acute or convalescent COVID-19. Source material: peripheral blood. The nucleotide sequence reads TGTGCCAGCAGCTCCCTACTAGCGGGGGTAACTAGCACAGATACGCAGTATTTT. This codes for CASSSLLAGVTSTDTQYF.